This T cell receptor beta chain was obtained from a study of CD8 T cells in ankylosing spondylitis. Whole-study results and caveats: Characteristic of ankylosing spondylitis blood, it appeared, was a TCR beta motif comprising fewer than 10 highly homologous variants. In ankylosing spondylitis patients, matched synovial fluid reportedly showed significant enrichment of disease-linked clones. In synovial fluid and blood from reactive arthritis, some motif variants were previously reported.

The ends were cut back, 4 bases at V and 5 bases at J, with 12 bases in the middle. Germline V gene lookup returns CDR1 SQVTM and CDR2 ANQGSEA. The length of the CDR3 is 13 residues. Scientists made TCR beta libraries using quantitative 5'-RACE with molecular barcodes. TCRdb re-called the 5' RACE reads through MiXCR, storing one row per CDR3 protein. The sample shows about 540,000 distinct CDR3 sequences, roughly an eighth of them seen only once. This clonotype showed up just a few times. Its specificity is unknown. The sequence was obtained from a male donor with ankylosing spondylitis. Sample: blood, either unsorted or a sorted T cell fraction (not recorded which). The chain employs TRBV29-1 and TRBJ1-5; D is unclear. Written as DNA, the CDR3 is TGCAGCGTTGGGCCCAGTGATGATCAGCCCCAGCATTTT. Translated: CSVGPSDDQPQHF. The complete variable domain, with remaining parts taken from reference TRBV29-1 and TRBJ1-5, reads SAVISQKPSRDICQRGTSLTIQCQVDSQVTMMFWYRQQPGQSLTLIATANQGSEATYESGFVIDKFPISRPNLTFSTLTVSNMSPEDSSIYLCSVGPSDDQPQHFGDGTRLSIL.